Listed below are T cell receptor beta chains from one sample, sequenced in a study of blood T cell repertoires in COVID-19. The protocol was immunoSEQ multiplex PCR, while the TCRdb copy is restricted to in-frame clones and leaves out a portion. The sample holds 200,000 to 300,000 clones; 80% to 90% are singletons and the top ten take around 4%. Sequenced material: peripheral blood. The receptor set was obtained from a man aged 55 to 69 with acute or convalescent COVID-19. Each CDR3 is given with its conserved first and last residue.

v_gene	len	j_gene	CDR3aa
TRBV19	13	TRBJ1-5	CASSTGFRQPQHF
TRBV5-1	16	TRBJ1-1	CASSIIYEGARAEAFF
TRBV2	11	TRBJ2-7	CAIGTGTEQYF
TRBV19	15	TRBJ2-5	CASSAGQPMGETQYF
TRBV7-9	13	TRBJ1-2	CASSRRTGYGYTF
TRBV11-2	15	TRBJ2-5	CASRPPGGSKETQYF
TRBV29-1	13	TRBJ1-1	CSVSIDRNTEAFF
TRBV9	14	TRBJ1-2	CASSPRLDGLWYTF
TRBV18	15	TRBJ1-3	CASSPREGSGNTIYF
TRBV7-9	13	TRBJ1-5	CASSRTDNQPQHF
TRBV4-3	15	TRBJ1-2	CASSHRTGGAYGYTF
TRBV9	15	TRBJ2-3	CASSVARDFTDTQYF
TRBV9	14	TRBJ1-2	CASSADRSNYGYTF
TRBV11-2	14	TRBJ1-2	CASSPGHFNYGYTF
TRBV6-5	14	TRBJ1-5	CASSPRGGGQPQHF
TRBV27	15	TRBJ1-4	CASSSLTGIDEKLFF
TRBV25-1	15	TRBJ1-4	CASSEYGTGGEKLFF
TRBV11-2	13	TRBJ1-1	CASSLAGGTEAFF
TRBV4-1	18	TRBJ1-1	CASRNHPGQGRRDTEAFF
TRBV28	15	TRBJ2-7	CASSTRRDKYYEQYF
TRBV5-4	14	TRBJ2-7	CASSRQGASYEQYF
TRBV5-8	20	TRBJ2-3	CASSLGTLYGDTISTDTQYF
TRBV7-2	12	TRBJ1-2	CASSSPPGGYTF
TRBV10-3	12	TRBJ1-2	CAIGDSDYGYTF
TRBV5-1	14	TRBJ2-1	CASSLGVLYNEQFF
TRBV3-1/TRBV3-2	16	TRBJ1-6	CASGDKFFSDNSPLHF
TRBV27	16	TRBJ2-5	CASSLSGREEQETQYF
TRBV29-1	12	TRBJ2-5	CSVVRGGETQYF
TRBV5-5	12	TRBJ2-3	CASSLFIDSAYF
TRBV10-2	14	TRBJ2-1	CASSGLAGANEQFF
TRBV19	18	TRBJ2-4	CASKWTGGVERRKNIQYF
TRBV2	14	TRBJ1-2	CASSPGGGDYGYTF
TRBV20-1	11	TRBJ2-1	CSASPDNEQFF
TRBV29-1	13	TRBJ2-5	CSVEGAGSQTQYF
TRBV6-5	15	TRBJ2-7	CASSYSGRISYEQYF
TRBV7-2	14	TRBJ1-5	CASSFGFSNQPQHF
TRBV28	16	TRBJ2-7	CASSLRSGSKSYEQYF
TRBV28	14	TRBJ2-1	CASTRSGGGNEQFF
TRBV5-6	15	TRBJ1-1	CASSSYGTGYGEAFF
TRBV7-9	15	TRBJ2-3	CASSPVVRGTDTQYF
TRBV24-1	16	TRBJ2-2	CATSEPSGRATGELFF
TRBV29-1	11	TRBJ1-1	CSVDETGRAFF
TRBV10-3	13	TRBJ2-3	CAIKQESTDTQYF
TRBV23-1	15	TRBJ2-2	CARDPGTGDTGELFF
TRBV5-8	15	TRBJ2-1	CASSLVVAGRGEQFF
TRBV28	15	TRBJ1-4	CASSSQGADNEKLFF
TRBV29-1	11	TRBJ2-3	CSVANTDTQYF
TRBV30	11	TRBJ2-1	CAWTPSNEQFF
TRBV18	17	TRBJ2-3	CASSPPLGGGLHGTQYF